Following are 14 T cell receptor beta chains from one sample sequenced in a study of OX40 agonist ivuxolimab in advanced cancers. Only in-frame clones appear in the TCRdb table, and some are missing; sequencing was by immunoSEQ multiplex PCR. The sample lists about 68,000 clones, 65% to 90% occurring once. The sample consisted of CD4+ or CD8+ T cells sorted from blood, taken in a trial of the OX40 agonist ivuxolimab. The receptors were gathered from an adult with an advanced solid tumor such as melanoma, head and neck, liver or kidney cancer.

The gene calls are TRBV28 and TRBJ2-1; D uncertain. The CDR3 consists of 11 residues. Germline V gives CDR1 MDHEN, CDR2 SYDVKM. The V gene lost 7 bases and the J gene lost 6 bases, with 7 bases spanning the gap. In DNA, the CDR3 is TGTGCCAGCACTTCATTCAATGAGCAGTTCTTC. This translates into CASTSFNEQFF.

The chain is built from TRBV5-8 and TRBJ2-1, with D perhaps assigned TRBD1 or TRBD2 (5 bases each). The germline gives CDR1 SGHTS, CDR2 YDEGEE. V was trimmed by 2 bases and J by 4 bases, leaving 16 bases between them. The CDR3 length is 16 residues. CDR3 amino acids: CASSFFGTGLYNEQFF. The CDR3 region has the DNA TGTGCCAGCAGCTTTTTCGGGACGGGTCTTTACAATGAGCAGTTCTTC. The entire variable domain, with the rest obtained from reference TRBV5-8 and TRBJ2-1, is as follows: EAGVTQSPTHLIKTRGQQATLRCSPISGHTSVYWYQQALGLGLQFLLWYDEGEERNRGNFPPRFSGRQFPNYSSELNVNALELEDSALYLCASSFFGTGLYNEQFFGPGTRLTVL.

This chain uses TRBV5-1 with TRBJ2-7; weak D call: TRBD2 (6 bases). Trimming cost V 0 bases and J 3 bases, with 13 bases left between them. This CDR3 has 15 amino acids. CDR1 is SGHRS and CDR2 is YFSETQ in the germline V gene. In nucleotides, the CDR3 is TGCGCCAGCAGCTTGGAAGGGTTGGAGGGCTACGAGCAGTACTTC. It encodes CASSLEGLEGYEQYF.

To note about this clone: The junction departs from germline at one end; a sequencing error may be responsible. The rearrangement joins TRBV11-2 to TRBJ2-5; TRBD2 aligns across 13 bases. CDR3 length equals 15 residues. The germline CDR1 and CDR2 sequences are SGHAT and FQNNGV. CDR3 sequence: CASILGLAGVETQYF. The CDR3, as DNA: TGTGCCAGCATCTTAGGACTAGCGGGAGTGGAGACCCAGTACTTC.

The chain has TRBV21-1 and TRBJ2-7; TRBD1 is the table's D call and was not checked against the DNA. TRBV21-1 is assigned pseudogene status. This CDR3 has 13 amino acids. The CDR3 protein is CASSKVRAYEQYF. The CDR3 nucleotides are TGTGCCAGCAGCAAAGTCAGGGCCTACGAGCAGTACTTC.

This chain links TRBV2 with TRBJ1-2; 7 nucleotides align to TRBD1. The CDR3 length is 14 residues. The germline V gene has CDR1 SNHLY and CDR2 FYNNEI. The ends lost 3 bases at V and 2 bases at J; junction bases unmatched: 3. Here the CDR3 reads CASSEGQLNYGYTF. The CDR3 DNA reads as TGTGCCAGCAGTGAGGGACAGTTGAACTATGGCTACACCTTC.

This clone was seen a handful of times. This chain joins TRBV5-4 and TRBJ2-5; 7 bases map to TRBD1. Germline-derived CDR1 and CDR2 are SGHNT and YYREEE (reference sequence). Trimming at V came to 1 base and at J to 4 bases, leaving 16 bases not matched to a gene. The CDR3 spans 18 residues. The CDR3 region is CASSLSVGTRQGGETQYF. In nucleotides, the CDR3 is TGTGCCAGCAGCTTGAGTGTTGGGACACGACAGGGCGGAGAGACCCAGTACTTC.

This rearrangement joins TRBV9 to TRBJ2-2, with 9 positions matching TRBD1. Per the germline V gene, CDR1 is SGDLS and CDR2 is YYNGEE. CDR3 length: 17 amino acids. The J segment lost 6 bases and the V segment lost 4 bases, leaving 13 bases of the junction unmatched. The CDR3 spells CASSPRIGQGLSGELFF. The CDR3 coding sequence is TGTGCCAGCAGCCCAAGAATTGGACAGGGGTTGTCCGGGGAGCTGTTTTTT.

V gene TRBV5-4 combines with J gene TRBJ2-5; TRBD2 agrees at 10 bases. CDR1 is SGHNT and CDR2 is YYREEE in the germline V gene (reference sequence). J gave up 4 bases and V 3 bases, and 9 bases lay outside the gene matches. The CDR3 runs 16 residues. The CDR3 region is CASSSNLAGVRETQYF. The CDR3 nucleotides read TGTGCCAGCAGCTCAAACCTAGCGGGAGTCCGAGAGACCCAGTACTTC. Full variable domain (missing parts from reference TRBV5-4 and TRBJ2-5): ETGVTQSPTHLIKTRGQQVTLRCSSQSGHNTVSWYQQALGQGPQFIFQYYREEENGRGNFPPRFSGLQFPNYSSELNVNALELDDSALYLCASSSNLAGVRETQYFGPGTRLLVL.

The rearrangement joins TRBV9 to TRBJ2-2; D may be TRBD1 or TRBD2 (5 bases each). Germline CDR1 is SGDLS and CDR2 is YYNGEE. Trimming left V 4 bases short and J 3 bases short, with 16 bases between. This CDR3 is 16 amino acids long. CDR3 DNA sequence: TGTGCCAGCAGCATGGGGACGGGGACCCACACCGGGGAGCTGTTTTTT. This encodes CASSMGTGTHTGELFF. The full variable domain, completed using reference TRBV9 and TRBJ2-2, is DSGVTQTPKHLITATGQRVTLRCSPRSGDLSVYWYQQSLDQGLQFLIQYYNGEERAKGNILERFSAQQFPDLHSELNLSSLELGDSALYFCASSMGTGTHTGELFFGEGSRLTVL.

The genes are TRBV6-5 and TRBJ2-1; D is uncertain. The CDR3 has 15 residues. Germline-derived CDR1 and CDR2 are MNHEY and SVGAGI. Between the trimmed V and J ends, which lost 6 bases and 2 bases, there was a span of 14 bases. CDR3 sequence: CASSSQKGPYNEQFF. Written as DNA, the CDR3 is TGTGCCAGCAGCTCCCAAAAAGGCCCCTACAATGAGCAGTTCTTC.

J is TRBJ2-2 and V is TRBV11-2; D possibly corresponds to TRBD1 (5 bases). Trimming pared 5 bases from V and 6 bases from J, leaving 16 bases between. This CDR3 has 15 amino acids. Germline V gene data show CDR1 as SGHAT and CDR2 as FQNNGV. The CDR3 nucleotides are TGTGCCAGCAGCGATCAGGTGAAAGGGGCCGGGGAGCTGTTTTTT. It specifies CASSDQVKGAGELFF.

CDR3 coding DNA: TGTGCCAGCAGCTTGGACAGGGGGCTCGAGCAGTACTTC. The encoded protein is CASSLDRGLEQYF. V usage is TRBV5-4 and J usage is TRBJ2-7; 9 bases match TRBD1. The CDR3 has 13 amino acids. V gave up 0 bases and J gave up 6 bases; unmatched junction bases: 1. CDR1 is SGHNT, CDR2 YYREEE, per germline (reference sequence).

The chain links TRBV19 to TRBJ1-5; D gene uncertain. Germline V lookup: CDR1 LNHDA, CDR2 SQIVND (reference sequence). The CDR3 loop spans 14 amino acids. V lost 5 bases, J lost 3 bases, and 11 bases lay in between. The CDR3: CASSPGDHNQPQHF. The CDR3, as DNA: TGTGCCAGTAGTCCAGGAGACCACAATCAGCCCCAGCATTTT.